A selection of T cell receptor beta chains follows, all from one sample in a study of blood T cell repertoires in COVID-19. The repertoire was sequenced with immunoSEQ multiplex PCR; TCRdb's copy has only in-frame clones and lacks some. In the table there are almost 70,000 clones, nearly 80% of which are singletons. The sample taken for sequencing was peripheral blood. The source is a human donor in a cohort sampled during active COVID-19. Each CDR3 is given with its conserved first and last residue. A D gene is named only where the DNA matches it firmly. Expanded clones are given a class, and other clones once, few, many or no size at all.

TRBV5-1	TRBJ2-7	NA	NA	11	CASSGAHEQYF	TGCGCCAGCAGCGGGGCCCACGAGCAGTACTTC
TRBV12-3/TRBV12-4	TRBJ1-3	NA	NA	13	CASSLFRINTIYF	TGTGCCAGCAGTTTATTCAGGATAAACACCATATATTTT
TRBV2	TRBJ2-7	TRBD1	NA	14	CASCLGQGEYEQYF	TGTGCCAGCTGTCTAGGACAGGGGGAGTACGAGCAGTACTTC
TRBV4-1	TRBJ2-7	TRBD2	NA	15	CASSIREGTSYEQYF	TGCGCCAGCAGCATACGAGAAGGGACTAGCTACGAGCAGTACTTC
TRBV9	TRBJ1-6	NA	NA	14	CASSVVGLGSPLHF	TGTGCCAGCAGCGTTGTGGGGCTCGGTTCACCCCTCCACTTT
TRBV28	TRBJ1-5	NA	NA	14	CASISPGHNQPQHF	TGTGCCAGCATATCCCCAGGGCACAATCAGCCCCAGCATTTT
TRBV5-1	TRBJ2-1	NA	NA	16	CASSATSNLDYNEQFF	TGCGCCAGCAGCGCTACTAGCAACTTAGATTACAATGAGCAGTTCTTC
TRBV2	TRBJ2-5	NA	once	14	CASKTAEPFGTQYF	TGTGCCAGCAAGACAGCCGAACCTTTCGGGACCCAGTACTTC
TRBV5-4	TRBJ2-2	NA	NA	15	CASSLEGVGTGELFF	TGTGCCAGCAGCTTGGAAGGGGTGGGGACCGGGGAGCTGTTTTTT
TRBV28	TRBJ1-2	TRBD1	few	13	CASRPRDRAGYTF	TGTGCCAGCAGGCCAAGGGACAGGGCGGGCTACACCTTC
TRBV2	TRBJ1-4	NA	NA	17	CASTLDRRLATNEKLFF	TGTGCCAGCACCCTAGACAGGCGACTTGCAACTAATGAAAAACTGTTTTTT
TRBV10-3	TRBJ2-5	TRBD1	NA	17	CAISGKVGTGIQETQYF	TGTGCCATCAGTGGGAAGGTTGGGACAGGGATCCAAGAGACCCAGTACTTC
TRBV10-1	TRBJ1-4	TRBD1	NA	16	CASSPCTGQREKKLFF	TGCGCCAGCAGTCCGTGTACGGGACAGCGAGAGAAAAAACTGTTTTTT
TRBV5-6	TRBJ2-2	NA	once	15	CASSLTGANTGELFF	TGTGCCAGCAGCTTGACGGGAGCGAACACCGGGGAGCTGTTTTTT
TRBV18	TRBJ2-1	TRBD1	NA	16	CASSLTTGGAYNEQFF	TGTGCCAGCTCACTGACGACAGGGGGGGCCTACAATGAGCAGTTCTTC
TRBV11-1	TRBJ2-7	TRBD2	NA	16	CASSKRDPGGSYEQYF	TGTGCCAGCAGCAAGCGGGACCCGGGGGGGTCCTACGAGCAGTACTTC
TRBV20-1	TRBJ1-1	NA	few	11	CSARDITEAFF	TGCAGTGCCCGGGACATCACTGAAGCTTTCTTT
TRBV14	TRBJ2-1	NA	NA	15	CASSTPIFQENEQFF	TGTGCCAGCAGCACACCTATATTTCAGGAAAATGAGCAGTTCTTC
TRBV6-5	TRBJ2-7	TRBD2	NA	14	CASSTSSGSYEQYF	TGTGCCAGCAGCACGTCTAGCGGGTCTTACGAGCAGTACTTC
TRBV6-1	TRBJ1-4	NA	NA	13	CASSESGVPRMFF	TGTGCCAGCAGTGAATCGGGGGTACCTAGGATGTTTTTT
TRBV12-3/TRBV12-4	TRBJ1-1	NA	NA	13	CASSLGNTGNAFF	TGTGCCAGCAGTTTAGGAAATACGGGGAACGCTTTCTTT
TRBV28	TRBJ1-1	NA	NA	15	CASSLGLTGTTEAFF	TGTGCCAGCAGTTTGGGGCTCACAGGGACCACTGAAGCTTTCTTT
TRBV12-3/TRBV12-4	TRBJ1-1	NA	NA	13	CASSLSTNTEAFF	TGTGCCAGCAGTTTATCTACGAACACTGAAGCTTTCTTT
TRBV19	TRBJ1-2	NA	NA	15	CASSILPGFDYGYTF	TGTGCCAGTAGTATCCTCCCAGGGTTTGACTATGGCTACACCTTC